The 26 T cell receptor beta chains listed next were all sequenced from one sample in a study of T-cell memory formation after mild COVID-19. In TCRdb, the 5' RACE reads were re-called with MiXCR into one record per CDR3 protein. The table has around 340,000 distinct CDR3 sequences, under 15% seen once; the top ten hold about a fifth. The specimen sequenced was PBMCs or a T cell subset sorted from them (not recorded which). Source of these receptors: a man aged 18 to 29 who had mild COVID-19 (a few samples of this study predate the infection). Cell type and time point are not known.

This clonotype was observed a handful of times. The chain's CDR3 is CASSLGRGLSYEQYF. The CDR3 region has the DNA TGTGCCAGCAGCTTAGGGCGGGGACTCTCCTACGAGCAGTACTTC. The chain links TRBV7-6 to TRBJ2-7, with a weak D call TRBD2 (6 bases). Germline CDR1 is SGHVS and CDR2 is FNYEAQ. V shed 1 base and J shed 0 bases, with 10 bases lying between them. The CDR3 extends over 15 amino acids.

This clonotype showed up just a few times. This chain links TRBV5-1 with TRBJ2-7; perhaps D is TRBD1 or TRBD2 (5 bases each). V was clipped by 9 bases and J by 7 bases, with 17 bases between them. The length of the CDR3 is 12 residues. CDR1 and CDR2 (germline): SGHRS, YFSETQ. In DNA form, the CDR3 reads TGCGCCACCTTACTCAGGGACGGAGAGCAGTACGTC. Translation: CATLLRDGEQYV.

This chain joins TRBV4-1 and TRBJ1-2, with D hard to call. Germline lookup yields CDR1 MGHRA and CDR2 YSYEKL. V was trimmed by 1 base and J by 3 bases, leaving 15 bases between them. The CDR3 runs 16 residues. In DNA, the CDR3 is TGCGCCAGCAGCCAAGCCAGTACTTCAACCTACTATGGCTACACCTTC. It specifies CASSQASTSTYYGYTF.

This clonotype was picked up a small number of times. V and J are TRBV6-5 and TRBJ1-1, with 7 bases fitting TRBD1. The CDR3 has 12 amino acids. The V and J ends lost 2 bases and 10 bases, in that order; junction bases with no gene match: 4. Germline V gene data show CDR1 as MNHEY and CDR2 as SVGAGI. The CDR3: CASSYRGLRAFF. The CDR3 DNA follows: TGTGCCAGCAGTTACAGGGGGCTTAGAGCTTTCTTT.

Many counts were recorded for this clonotype. J is TRBJ2-7 and V is TRBV21-1; the D call in the table, TRBD2, was not verified against the DNA. TRBV21-1 is annotated as a pseudogene. CDR3 length: 19 amino acids. Here the CDR3 DNA reads TGTGCCAGCAGCAAGGGATTCGCGGGCAGGGAGGATATCTCCTACGAGCAGTACGTC. Amino acids: CASSKGFAGREDISYEQYV.

Many counts were recorded for this clonotype. The chain employs TRBV7-8 and TRBJ2-6; D not resolved. Germline V lookup: CDR1 SGHVS, CDR2 FQNEAQ. The CDR3 extends over 14 amino acids. Trimming took 5 bases from V and 2 from J, leaving 7 bases between them. CDR3 in amino acids: CASSQDTGANVLTF. In nucleotides, the CDR3 is TGTGCCAGCAGCCAGGATACTGGGGCCAACGTCCTGACTTTC. The variable domain in full, completed from reference TRBV7-8 and TRBJ2-6, reads GAGVSQSPRYKVAKRGQDVALRCDPISGHVSLFWYQQALGQGPEFLTYFQNEAQLDKSGLPSDRFFAERPEGSVSTLKIQRTQQEDSAVYLCASSQDTGANVLTFGAGSRLTVL.

The rearrangement links TRBV20-1 to TRBJ2-5, with a weak D call TRBD2 (6 bases). The V gene lost 6 bases and the J gene lost 5 bases, with 19 bases spanning the gap. This CDR3 is 14 amino acids long. Germline CDR1 DFQATT, CDR2 SNEGSKA (reference sequence). CDR3 DNA sequence: TGCAGTGCCCCCTCTCGGAGGGGATCGGAGACCCAGTACTTC. Encoded protein: CSAPSRRGSETQYF.

In DNA, the CDR3 is TGTGCCAGCAGCTCGGGACTAGTATACGAGACCCAGTACTTC. It codes for CASSSGLVYETQYF. The chain combines TRBV5-6 with TRBJ2-5; 8 bases match TRBD2. Germline CDR1 reads SGHDT; CDR2 reads YYEEEE. Germline trimming cut 3 bases from V and 5 bases from J; bases unmatched to any gene: 6. The CDR3 covers 14 residues.

CDR3 protein: CASSRREQETQYF. The CDR3 bases are TGTGCCAGCAGCCGGCGGGAGCAAGAGACCCAGTACTTC. The chain joins TRBV7-2 to TRBJ2-5, with 7 nucleotides matching TRBD2. Germline V lookup: CDR1 SGHTA, CDR2 FQGNSA. The CDR3 loop spans 13 amino acids. Unmatched junction bases numbered 2, after V lost 5 bases and J lost 2 bases.

The chain employs TRBV7-2 and TRBJ1-6; TRBD1 aligns across 7 bases. The CDR3 consists of 15 residues. V was pared by 5 bases and J by 3 bases, with 4 bases of the junction left unmatched. In germline, CDR1 is SGHTA, CDR2 FQGNSA. Here the CDR3 reads CASSQTGFYNSPLHF. The CDR3 nucleotides are TGTGCCAGCAGCCAGACAGGGTTCTATAATTCACCCCTCCACTTT.

This clonotype appeared many times. The chain employs TRBV12-3 or TRBV12-4 and TRBJ2-5; tentatively, D is TRBD1 (6 bases). Trimming cost V 2 bases and J 4 bases, with 26 bases left between them. The CDR3 totals 19 residues. The CDR3 region has the DNA TGTGCCAGCAGTTTACCACCCAGGGGAATCGGTGCTGTCGGAGAGACCCAGTACTTC. This codes for CASSLPPRGIGAVGETQYF.

In its sample, this clonotype was seen a few times. This chain uses TRBV7-6 with TRBJ1-1, with 7 bases identical to TRBD1. This CDR3 has 16 residues. Germline V gene data show CDR1 as SGHVS and CDR2 as FNYEAQ. Trimming removed 5 bases from V and 0 bases from J; junction bases left unmatched: 9. DNA for the CDR3: TGTGCCAGCAGCATCCGGGACAGACTAATGAACACTGAAGCTTTCTTT. Translating gives CASSIRDRLMNTEAFF.

The rearrangement links TRBV11-2 to TRBJ2-1, with D perhaps matching TRBD1 (6 bases). CDR1 is SGHAT and CDR2 is FQNNGV in the germline V gene. V shed 2 bases and J shed 7 bases, with 21 bases lying between them. The CDR3 has 17 amino acids. Here the CDR3 reads CASSLLSRQTGLNEQFF. CDR3 nucleotides: TGTGCCAGCAGCTTACTCAGCAGACAGACAGGACTGAATGAGCAGTTCTTC.

The V call is TRBV7-2, the J call TRBJ2-5; D unresolved. This CDR3 region has 15 residues. Germline-derived CDR1 and CDR2 are SGHTA and FQGNSA. V was shortened by 1 base and J by 4 bases, with 13 bases between the two germline ends. CDR3 amino acids: CASSLGGSMSETQYF. The CDR3 coding sequence is TGTGCCAGCAGCTTAGGCGGAAGTATGTCAGAGACCCAGTACTTC.

This clonotype was observed a handful of times. CDR3 nucleotide sequence: TGCGCCAGCAGCCAGAGGGTGGGGCGGGAGCAGTACTTC. Its translation is CASSQRVGREQYF. The V gene is TRBV4-3, the J gene TRBJ2-7; D tentatively fits TRBD1 or TRBD2 (5 bases each). The CDR3 is 13 residues long. CDR1 is LGHNA and CDR2 is YSLEER in the germline V gene. Deletions cut 3 bases from V and 7 bases from J, with 13 bases between.

This chain uses TRBV20-1 with TRBJ1-5; 7 bases align to TRBD1. V trimming: 0 bases; J trimming: 7 bases; junction bases outside the gene matches: 9. Germline V gene lookup returns CDR1 DFQATT and CDR2 SNEGSKA (reference sequence). The CDR3 extends over 15 amino acids. The CDR3 sequence: CSAREGRGVRQPQHF. Written as DNA, the CDR3 is TGCAGTGCTAGAGAAGGCAGGGGGGTAAGACAGCCCCAGCATTTT.

The chain links TRBV27 to TRBJ1-5; D is perhaps TRBD1 (6 bases). Germline lookup yields CDR1 MNHEY and CDR2 SMNVEV (reference sequence). The CDR3 spans 16 residues. The germline V and J ends were trimmed by 2 bases and 0 bases, with 11 bases remaining between them. In nucleotides, the CDR3 is TGTGCCAGCAGTTTAACACAGGGAATTAGCAATCAGCCCCAGCATTTT. Encoded protein: CASSLTQGISNQPQHF.

This clonotype was observed a handful of times. V usage is TRBV2 and J usage is TRBJ2-2; 11 nucleotides align to TRBD2. V dropped 6 bases and J dropped 2; count of bases not matched to a gene: 5. The CDR3 has 16 amino acids. Per the germline V gene, CDR1 is SNHLY and CDR2 is FYNNEI. The CDR3 region has the DNA TGTGCCAGCAGGGGAGGGACTAGCGGAAACACCGGGGAGCTGTTTTTT. Translation gives CASRGGTSGNTGELFF.

The chain has TRBV5-1 and TRBJ2-1; 7 nucleotides match TRBD1. This CDR3 has 14 amino acids. CDR1 is SGHRS, CDR2 YFSETQ, per germline. Trimming took 4 bases from V and 8 from J; bases not matched to a gene: 9. This chain's CDR3 is CASSTQGSEDEQFF. In DNA, the CDR3 is TGCGCCAGCAGCACACAGGGGAGTGAGGATGAGCAGTTCTTC.

In its sample, this clonotype was seen a few times. The V gene is TRBV7-9, the J gene TRBJ2-1; TRBD1 aligns across 8 bases. The CDR3 length is 14 residues. Germline lookup yields CDR1 SEHNR and CDR2 FQNEAQ (reference sequence). With V trimmed by 2 bases and J by 9 bases, 6 bases remained unmatched. This CDR3 reads CASSLRQGISEQFF. CDR3 nucleotides: TGTGCCAGCAGCTTAAGACAGGGGATTAGTGAGCAGTTCTTC.

The rearrangement uses TRBV7-8 and TRBJ2-7; TRBD1 matches at 8 bases. Germline V gene lookup returns CDR1 SGHVS and CDR2 FQNEAQ. The CDR3 spans 15 residues. V lost 1 base and J lost 6; bases outside the gene matches: 8. The CDR3 DNA sequence: TGTGCCAGCAGCTTAGATTCGGTCAGGGGGCGCGAGCAGTACGTC. This encodes CASSLDSVRGREQYV.

This clonotype was found a few times. This chain joins TRBV19 and TRBJ1-4, with D possibly matching TRBD1 (5 bases). The CDR3 totals 14 residues. Germline V gene sequence: CDR1 LNHDA, CDR2 SQIVND (reference sequence). The V end was cut by 7 bases, the J end by 8 bases, with 17 bases between. The CDR3 protein is CASTGRPRGEKLFF. CDR3 coding DNA: TGTGCCAGTACCGGACGGCCCCGGGGGGAAAAACTGTTTTTT.

This clonotype came up many times. The chain joins TRBV7-2 to TRBJ1-2; the match to TRBD1 covers 9 bases. The germline V gene encodes CDR1 SGHTA and CDR2 FQGNSA. The CDR3 loop spans 15 amino acids. Trimming at V came to 5 bases and at J to 4 bases, leaving 8 bases not matched to a gene. The CDR3 protein is CASSPPGQGIYGYTF. The CDR3 coding sequence is TGTGCCAGCAGCCCTCCGGGACAGGGAATCTATGGCTACACCTTC.

The chain couples TRBV6-6 to TRBJ2-3; 7 nucleotides agree with TRBD2. The CDR3 is 14 amino acids. CDR1 and CDR2 (germline): MNHNY, SVGAGI (reference sequence). The trim removed 7 bases at V and 7 bases at J, leaving 11 bases unmatched. Here the CDR3 DNA reads TGTGCCAGCATCCAAGGACTAGAGAGAAATACGCAGTATTTT. Amino acid sequence: CASIQGLERNTQYF.

The rearrangement joins TRBV7-2 to TRBJ2-3; TRBD2 aligns across 9 bases. The CDR3 sequence is 16 residues long. Trimming took 10 bases from V and 3 from J; bases not matched to a gene: 14. The germline V gene encodes CDR1 SGHTA and CDR2 FQGNSA. CDR3 sequence (DNA): TGTGCCACCGACCGAGGGGGACTAGCCGGAACAGATACGCAGTATTTT. Its protein is CATDRGGLAGTDTQYF.

The J gene is TRBJ2-2, the V gene TRBV7-2; TRBD2 might be the D (6 bases). Looked up from germline, CDR1 is SGHTA and CDR2 is FQGNSA. This CDR3 is 14 amino acids long. Trimming took off 7 bases at V and 6 bases at J, with 15 bases between the two ends. The CDR3 nucleotides read TGTGCCAGCATCACCGGGCGGGGACCCGGGGAGCTGTTTTTT. Residues: CASITGRGPGELFF.